The entry that follows covers one T cell receptor (beta chain) sequence. This entry is derived from a study of T cells in tuberculosis. Sorting used thawed, overnight-rested PBMC stained with anti-CD3, a viability dye and GMM-loaded CD1B tetramer. CD1B tetramers were loaded with Rhodococcus equi-derived C32 glucose monomycolate. Before cryopreservation, the sorted PBMC lost their CD14-expressing monocytes. About 100,000 tetramer-negative cells were sorted from each donor. The repertoire was sequenced with immunoSEQ multiplex PCR; TCRdb's copy has only in-frame clones and lacks some. The profile covers 80,000 to 100,000 clones, with roughly 88% appearing a single time and around 2% taken by the ten largest. Germline loops: CDR1 MNHEY, CDR2 SVGAGI. V was pared by 8 bases and J by 3 bases, with 10 bases of the junction left unmatched. The CDR3 is 15 residues long.

Sequenced input: CD1b-GMM tetramer-negative cells sorted from PBMCs. The rearrangement joins TRBV6-5 to TRBJ1-3; 7 bases are shared with TRBD1. The receptor comes from an adult woman with latent tuberculosis. The CDR3 nucleotides read TGTGCCAGCGTACCGACAGGGTTAGGTGGAAACACCATATATTTT. Translation gives CASVPTGLGGNTIYF.